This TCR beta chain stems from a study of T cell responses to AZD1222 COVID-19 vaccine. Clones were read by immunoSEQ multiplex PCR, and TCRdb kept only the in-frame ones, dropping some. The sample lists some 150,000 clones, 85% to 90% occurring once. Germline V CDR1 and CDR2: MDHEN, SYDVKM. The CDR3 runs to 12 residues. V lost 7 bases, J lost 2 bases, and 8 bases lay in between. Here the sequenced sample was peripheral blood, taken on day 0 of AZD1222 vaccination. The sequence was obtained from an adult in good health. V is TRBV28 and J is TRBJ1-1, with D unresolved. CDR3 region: CASNWANTEAFF. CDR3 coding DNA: TGTGCCAGCAATTGGGCCAACACTGAAGCTTTCTTT.